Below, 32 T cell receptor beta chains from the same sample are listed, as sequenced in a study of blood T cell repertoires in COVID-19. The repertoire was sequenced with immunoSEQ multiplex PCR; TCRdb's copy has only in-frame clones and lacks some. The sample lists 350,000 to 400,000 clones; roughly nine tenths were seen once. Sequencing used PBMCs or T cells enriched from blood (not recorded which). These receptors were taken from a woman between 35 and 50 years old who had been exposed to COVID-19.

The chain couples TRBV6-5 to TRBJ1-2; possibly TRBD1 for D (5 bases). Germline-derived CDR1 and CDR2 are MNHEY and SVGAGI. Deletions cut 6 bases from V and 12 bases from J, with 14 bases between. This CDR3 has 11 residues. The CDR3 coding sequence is TGTGCCAGCAGAAATAGGGACTTTGACACCTTC. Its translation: CASRNRDFDTF.

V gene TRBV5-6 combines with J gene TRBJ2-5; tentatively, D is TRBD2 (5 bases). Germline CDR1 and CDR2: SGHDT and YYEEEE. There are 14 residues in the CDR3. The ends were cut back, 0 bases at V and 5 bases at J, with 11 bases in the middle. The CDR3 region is CASSLAVGGETQYF. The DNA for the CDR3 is TGTGCCAGCAGCTTGGCCGTGGGCGGGGAGACCCAGTACTTC.

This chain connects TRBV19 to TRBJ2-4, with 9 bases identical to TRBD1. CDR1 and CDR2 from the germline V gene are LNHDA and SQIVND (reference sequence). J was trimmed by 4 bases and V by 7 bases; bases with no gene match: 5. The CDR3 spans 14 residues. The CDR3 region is CASTPQGAKNIQYF. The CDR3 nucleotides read TGTGCCAGTACCCCACAGGGGGCAAAAAACATTCAGTACTTC.

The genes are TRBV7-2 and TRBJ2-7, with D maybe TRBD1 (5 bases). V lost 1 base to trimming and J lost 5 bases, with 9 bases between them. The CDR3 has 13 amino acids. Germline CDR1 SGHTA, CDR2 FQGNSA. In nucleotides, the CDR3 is TGTGCCAGCAGCTTAGTGTTAGGGGACGAGCAGTACTTC. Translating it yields CASSLVLGDEQYF. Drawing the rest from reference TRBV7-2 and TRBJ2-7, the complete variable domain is GAGVSQSPSNKVTEKGKDVELRCDPISGHTALYWYRQSLGQGLEFLIYFQGNSAPDKSGLPSDRFSAERTGGSVSTLTIQRTQQEDSAVYLCASSLVLGDEQYFGPGTRLTVT.

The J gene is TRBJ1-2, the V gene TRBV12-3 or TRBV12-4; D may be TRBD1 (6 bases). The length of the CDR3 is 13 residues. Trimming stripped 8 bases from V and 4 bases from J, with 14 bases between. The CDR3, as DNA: TGTGCCAGCGAACCGCGGGGGCCCTATGGCTACACCTTC. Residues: CASEPRGPYGYTF.

CDR3 protein: CASSEAAGVGPPAFF. Here the CDR3 DNA reads TGTGCCAGCAGTGAAGCGGCAGGAGTGGGGCCTCCAGCTTTCTTT. The rearrangement links TRBV2 to TRBJ1-1; D perhaps matches TRBD1 (5 bases). This CDR3 spans 15 amino acids. CDR1 is SNHLY, CDR2 FYNNEI, per germline. V gave up 0 bases and J gave up 10 bases, with 18 bases separating them.

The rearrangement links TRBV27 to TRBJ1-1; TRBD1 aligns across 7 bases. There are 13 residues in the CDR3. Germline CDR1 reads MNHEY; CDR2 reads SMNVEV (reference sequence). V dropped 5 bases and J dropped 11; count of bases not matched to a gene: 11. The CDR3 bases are TGTGCCAGCAGTCTACACAGGGGAGGAGATGCTTTCTTT. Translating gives CASSLHRGGDAFF.

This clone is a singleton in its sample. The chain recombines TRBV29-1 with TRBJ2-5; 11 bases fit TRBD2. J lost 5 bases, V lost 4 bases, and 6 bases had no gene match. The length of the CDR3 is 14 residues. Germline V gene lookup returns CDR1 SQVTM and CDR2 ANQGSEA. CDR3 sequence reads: CSVVSGGAGETQYF. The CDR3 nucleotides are TGCAGCGTTGTTAGCGGGGGGGCCGGGGAGACCCAGTACTTC.

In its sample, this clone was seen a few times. Written as DNA, the CDR3 is TGTGCCAGCAGCTTAGGGCCGGGATTTAACCAGCCCCAGCATTTT. This gives the protein CASSLGPGFNQPQHF. The chain joins TRBV7-9 to TRBJ1-5; D is undetermined. Germline V gene data show CDR1 as SEHNR and CDR2 as FQNEAQ (reference sequence). The CDR3 runs 15 residues. The V and J ends lost 1 base and 7 bases respectively, with 14 bases between them.

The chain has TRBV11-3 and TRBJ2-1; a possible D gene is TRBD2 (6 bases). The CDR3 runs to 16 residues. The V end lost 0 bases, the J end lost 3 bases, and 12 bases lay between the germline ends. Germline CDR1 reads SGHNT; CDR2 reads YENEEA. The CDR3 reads CASSLEGGRNYNEQFF. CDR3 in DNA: TGTGCCAGCAGCTTAGAGGGAGGACGCAACTACAATGAGCAGTTCTTC. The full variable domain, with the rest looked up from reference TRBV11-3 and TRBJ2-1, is EAGVVQSPRYKIIEKKQPVAFWCNPISGHNTLYWYLQNLGQGPELLIRYENEEAVDDSQLPKDRFSAERLKGVDSTLKIQPAELGDSAVYLCASSLEGGRNYNEQFFGPGTRLTVL.

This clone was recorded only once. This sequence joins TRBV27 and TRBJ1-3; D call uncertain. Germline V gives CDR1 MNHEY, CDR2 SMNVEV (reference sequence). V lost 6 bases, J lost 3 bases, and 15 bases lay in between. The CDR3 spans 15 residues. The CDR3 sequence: CASSSGGAGGNTIYF. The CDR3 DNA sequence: TGTGCCAGCAGCTCCGGAGGCGCGGGTGGAAACACCATATATTTT.

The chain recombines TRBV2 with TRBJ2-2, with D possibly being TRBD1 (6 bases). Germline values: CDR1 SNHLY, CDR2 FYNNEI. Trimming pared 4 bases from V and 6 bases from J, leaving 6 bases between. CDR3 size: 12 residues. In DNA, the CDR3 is TGTGCCAGCAGTGGGGGGCCCGGGGAGCTGTTTTTT. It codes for CASSGGPGELFF. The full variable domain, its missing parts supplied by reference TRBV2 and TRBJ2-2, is EPEVTQTPSHQVTQMGQEVILRCVPISNHLYFYWYRQILGQKVEFLVSFYNNEISEKSEIFDDQFSVERPDGSNFTLKIRSTKLEDSAMYFCASSGGPGELFFGEGSRLTVL.

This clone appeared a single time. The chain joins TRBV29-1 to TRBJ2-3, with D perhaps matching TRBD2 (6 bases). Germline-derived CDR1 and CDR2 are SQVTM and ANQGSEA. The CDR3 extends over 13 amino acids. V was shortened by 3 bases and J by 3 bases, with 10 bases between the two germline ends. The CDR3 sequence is CSVDGGMTDTQYF. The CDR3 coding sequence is TGCAGCGTTGATGGCGGGATGACAGATACGCAGTATTTT.

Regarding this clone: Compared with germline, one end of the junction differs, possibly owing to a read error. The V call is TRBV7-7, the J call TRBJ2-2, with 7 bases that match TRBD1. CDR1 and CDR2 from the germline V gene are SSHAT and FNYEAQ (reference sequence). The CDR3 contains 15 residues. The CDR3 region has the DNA TGTGCTAGCAGCTCGGGACAGACGAACACCGGGGAGCTGTTTTTT. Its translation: CASSSGQTNTGELFF.

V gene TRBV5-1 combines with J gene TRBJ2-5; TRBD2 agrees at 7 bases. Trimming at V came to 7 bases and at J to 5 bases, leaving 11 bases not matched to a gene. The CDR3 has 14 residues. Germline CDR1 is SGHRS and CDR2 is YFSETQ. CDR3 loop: CASGASGAGETQYF. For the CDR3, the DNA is TGCGCCAGCGGTGCTAGCGGAGCTGGGGAGACCCAGTACTTC.

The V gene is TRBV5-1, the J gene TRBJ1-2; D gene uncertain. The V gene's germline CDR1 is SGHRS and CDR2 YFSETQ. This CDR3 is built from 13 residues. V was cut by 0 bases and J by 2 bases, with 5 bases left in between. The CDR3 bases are TGCGCCAGCAGCTTGGGCAGAAACTATGGCTACACCTTC. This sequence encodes CASSLGRNYGYTF.

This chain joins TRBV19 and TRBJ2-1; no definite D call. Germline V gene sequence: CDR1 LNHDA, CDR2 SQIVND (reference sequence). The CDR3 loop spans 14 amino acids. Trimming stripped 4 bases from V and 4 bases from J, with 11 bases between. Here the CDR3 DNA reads TGTGCCAGTAGTAGGGCGAACACATACAATGAGCAGTTCTTC. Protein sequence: CASSRANTYNEQFF.

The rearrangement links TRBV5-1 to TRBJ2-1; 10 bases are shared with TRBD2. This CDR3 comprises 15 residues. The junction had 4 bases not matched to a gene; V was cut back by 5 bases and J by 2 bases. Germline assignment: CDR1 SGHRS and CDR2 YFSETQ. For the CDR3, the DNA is TGCGCCAGCAGGAATAGCGGGGGGACCTACAATGAGCAGTTCTTC. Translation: CASRNSGGTYNEQFF.

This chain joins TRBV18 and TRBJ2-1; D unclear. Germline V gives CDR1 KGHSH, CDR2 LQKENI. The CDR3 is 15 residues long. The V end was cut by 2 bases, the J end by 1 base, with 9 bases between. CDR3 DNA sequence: TGTGCCAGCTCACCAAGACGGGTATCCTACAATGAGCAGTTCTTC. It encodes CASSPRRVSYNEQFF.

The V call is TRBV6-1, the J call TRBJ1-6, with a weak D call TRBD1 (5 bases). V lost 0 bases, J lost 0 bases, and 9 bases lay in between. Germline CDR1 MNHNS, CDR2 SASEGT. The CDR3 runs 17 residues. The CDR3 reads CASSEAGGSSYNSPLHF. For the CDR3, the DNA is TGTGCCAGCAGTGAAGCTGGGGGGAGCTCCTATAATTCACCCCTCCACTTT.

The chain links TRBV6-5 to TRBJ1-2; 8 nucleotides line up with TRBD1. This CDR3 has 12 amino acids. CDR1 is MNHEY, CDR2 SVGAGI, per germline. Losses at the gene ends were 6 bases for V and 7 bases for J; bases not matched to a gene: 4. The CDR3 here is CASSDRGSGYTF. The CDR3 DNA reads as TGTGCCAGCAGCGACAGGGGAAGTGGCTACACCTTC.

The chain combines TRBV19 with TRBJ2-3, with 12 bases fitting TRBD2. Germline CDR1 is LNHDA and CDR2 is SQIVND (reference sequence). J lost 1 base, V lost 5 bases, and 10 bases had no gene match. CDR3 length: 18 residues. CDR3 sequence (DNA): TGTGCCAGTAGTTCATCTAGCGGGAGGGCCGACGGCACAGATACGCAGTATTTT. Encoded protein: CASSSSSGRADGTDTQYF.

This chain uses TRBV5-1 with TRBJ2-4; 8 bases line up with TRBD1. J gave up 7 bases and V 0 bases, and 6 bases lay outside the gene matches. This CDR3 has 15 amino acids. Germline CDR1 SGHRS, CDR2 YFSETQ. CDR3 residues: CASSLGQGAVNIQYF. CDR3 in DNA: TGCGCCAGCAGCTTGGGGCAGGGGGCCGTGAACATTCAGTACTTC.

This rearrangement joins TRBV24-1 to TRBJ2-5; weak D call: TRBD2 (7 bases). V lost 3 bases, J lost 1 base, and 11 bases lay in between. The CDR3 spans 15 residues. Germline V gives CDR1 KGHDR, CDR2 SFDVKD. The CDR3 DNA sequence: TGTGCCACCAGTGATACTAGGGGGGGCCAAGAGACCCAGTACTTC. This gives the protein CATSDTRGGQETQYF.

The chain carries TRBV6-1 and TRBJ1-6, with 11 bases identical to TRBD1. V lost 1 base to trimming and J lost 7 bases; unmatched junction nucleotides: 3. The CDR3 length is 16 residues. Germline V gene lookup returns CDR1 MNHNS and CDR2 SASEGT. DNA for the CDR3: TGTGCCAGCAGTGAAGACCGGGACAGGGGGAATTCACCCCTCCACTTT. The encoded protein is CASSEDRDRGNSPLHF.

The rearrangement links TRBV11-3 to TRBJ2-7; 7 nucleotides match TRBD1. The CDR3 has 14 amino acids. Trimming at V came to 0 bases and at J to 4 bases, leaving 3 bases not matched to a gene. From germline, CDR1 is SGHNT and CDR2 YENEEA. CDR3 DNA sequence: TGTGCCAGCAGCTTAGATTGGGACAGATACGAGCAGTACTTC. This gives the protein CASSLDWDRYEQYF.

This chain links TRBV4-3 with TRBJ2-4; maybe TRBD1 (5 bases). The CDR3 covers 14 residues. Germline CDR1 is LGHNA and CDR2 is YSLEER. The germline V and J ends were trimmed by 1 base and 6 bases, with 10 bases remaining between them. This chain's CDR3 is CASSQVRQGNIQYF. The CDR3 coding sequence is TGCGCCAGCAGCCAAGTTCGCCAGGGAAACATTCAGTACTTC.

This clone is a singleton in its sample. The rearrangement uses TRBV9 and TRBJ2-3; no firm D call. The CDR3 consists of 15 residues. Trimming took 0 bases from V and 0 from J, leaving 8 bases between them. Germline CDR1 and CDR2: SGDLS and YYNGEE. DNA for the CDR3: TGTGCCAGCAGCGTAGGGAGCCTTAGCACAGATACGCAGTATTTT. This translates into CASSVGSLSTDTQYF. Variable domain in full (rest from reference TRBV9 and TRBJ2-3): DSGVTQTPKHLITATGQRVTLRCSPRSGDLSVYWYQQSLDQGLQFLIQYYNGEERAKGNILERFSAQQFPDLHSELNLSSLELGDSALYFCASSVGSLSTDTQYFGPGTRLTVL.

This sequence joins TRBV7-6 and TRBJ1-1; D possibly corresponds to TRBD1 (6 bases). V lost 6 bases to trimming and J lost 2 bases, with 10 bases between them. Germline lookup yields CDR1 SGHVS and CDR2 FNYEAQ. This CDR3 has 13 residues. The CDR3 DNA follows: TGTGCCAGCAGGGAGACAGGTAACACTGAAGCTTTCTTT. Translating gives CASRETGNTEAFF.

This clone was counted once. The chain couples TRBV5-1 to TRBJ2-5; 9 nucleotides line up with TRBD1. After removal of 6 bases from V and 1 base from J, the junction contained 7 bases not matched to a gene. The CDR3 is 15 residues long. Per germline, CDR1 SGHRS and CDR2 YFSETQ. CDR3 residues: CASNRNRGPQETQYF. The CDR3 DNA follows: TGCGCCAGCAATCGGAACAGGGGGCCCCAAGAGACCCAGTACTTC.

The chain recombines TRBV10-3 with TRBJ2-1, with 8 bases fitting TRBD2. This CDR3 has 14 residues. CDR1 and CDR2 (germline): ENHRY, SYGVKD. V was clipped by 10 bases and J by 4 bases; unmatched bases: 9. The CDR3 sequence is CATSTSVLYNEQFF. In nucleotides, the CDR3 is TGTGCCACCTCGACTAGCGTCCTTTACAATGAGCAGTTCTTC.

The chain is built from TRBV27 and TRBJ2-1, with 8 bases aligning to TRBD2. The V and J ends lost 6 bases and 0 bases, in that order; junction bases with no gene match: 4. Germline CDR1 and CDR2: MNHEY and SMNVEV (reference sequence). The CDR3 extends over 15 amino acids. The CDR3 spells CASSRSGSSYNEQFF. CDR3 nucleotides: TGTGCCAGCAGCAGAAGCGGGAGCTCCTACAATGAGCAGTTCTTC.